The table lists the clone carrying this TCR beta chain with a few counts. Its antigen is not known. CDR3 length: 15 residues. The V end lost 0 bases, the J end lost 2 bases, and 8 bases lay between the germline ends. From germline, CDR1 is SGHTA and CDR2 FQGNSA. The data belong to a study of cytomegalovirus exposure and HLA in healthy donors. The study's findings and limits: TCR beta V segments were, for the most part, productive about 87% or about 30% of the time in an earlier analysis. As a later analysis showed, a missense DCLRE1C variant was linked to trimming of TCR beta V- and J-genes. The study listed 150 to 200 cytomegalovirus-associated TCR beta chains. Presence/absence comparisons presumed near-even sequencing depth among donors.

Researchers ran the PCR with 60 Vbeta and 13 Jbeta primers. Profiling relied on immunoSEQ multiplex PCR, and the TCRdb table lists in-frame clones only, not all of them. The repertoire includes 90,000 to 120,000 clones, roughly three quarters of them detected once, and approximately 2.2% sits in the top ten. The chain has TRBV7-2 and TRBJ1-3, with a tentative D call TRBD1 (5 bases). This clonotype originated in a man aged 18 to 29 in good health and CMV-seronegative. Input material: PBMCs. The CDR3: CASSLATATGNTIYF. The DNA of the CDR3 is TGTGCCAGCAGCTTAGCGACAGCCACTGGAAACACCATATATTTT.